This TCR beta chain is drawn from a study of blood T cell repertoires in COVID-19. Study-level information: Sites in the United States, Italy and Spain provided acute and convalescent COVID-19 samples. The cDNA or gDNA used as material had been derived from T cells, B-cell-depleted T cells, or PBMCs.

In the source study's methods: Using reference gene primer amplification, nucleated cell counts were estimated. The data were produced by immunoSEQ multiplex PCR, yet TCRdb's version contains in-frame clones alone and is incomplete. The V and J calls and clone size come from that table; D and trimming were worked out from the DNA. The table records approximately 74,000 clones, around nine tenths of them present only once. Trimming pared 3 bases from V and 0 bases from J, leaving 11 bases between. CDR1 is SGHVS, CDR2 FNYEAQ, per germline. The CDR3 totals 16 residues. The TCR was taken from a woman aged 60-70 years with acute or convalescent COVID-19. Sample: peripheral blood. This chain joins TRBV7-6 and TRBJ2-2; possibly TRBD1 for D (6 bases). CDR3 protein: CASSFTQGPNTGELFF. For the CDR3, the DNA is TGTGCCAGCAGCTTTACACAGGGACCGAACACCGGGGAGCTGTTTTTT.